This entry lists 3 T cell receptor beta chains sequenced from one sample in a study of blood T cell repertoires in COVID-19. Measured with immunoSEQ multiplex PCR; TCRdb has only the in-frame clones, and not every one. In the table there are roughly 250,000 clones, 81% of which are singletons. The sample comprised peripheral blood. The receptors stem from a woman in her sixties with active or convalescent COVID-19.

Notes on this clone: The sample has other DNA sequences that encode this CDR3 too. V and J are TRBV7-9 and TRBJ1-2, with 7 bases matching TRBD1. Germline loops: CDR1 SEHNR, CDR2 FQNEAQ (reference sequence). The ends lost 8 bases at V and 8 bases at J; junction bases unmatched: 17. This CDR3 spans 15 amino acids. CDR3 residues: CASGPSRRQGGGYTF. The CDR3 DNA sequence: TGTGCCAGCGGCCCCTCCCGACGACAGGGAGGAGGCTACACCTTC.

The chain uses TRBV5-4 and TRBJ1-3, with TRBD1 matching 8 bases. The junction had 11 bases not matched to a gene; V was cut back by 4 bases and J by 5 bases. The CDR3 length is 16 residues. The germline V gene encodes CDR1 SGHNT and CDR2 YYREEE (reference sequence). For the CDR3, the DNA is TGTGCCAGCAGCCGCTCAGCTACAGGGGGGAGAAACACCATATATTTT. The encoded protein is CASSRSATGGRNTIYF.

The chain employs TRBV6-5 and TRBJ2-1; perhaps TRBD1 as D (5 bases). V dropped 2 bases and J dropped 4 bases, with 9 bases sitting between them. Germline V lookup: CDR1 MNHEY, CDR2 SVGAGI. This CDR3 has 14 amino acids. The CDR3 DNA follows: TGTGCCAGCAGTTACGGGGCAGCTTACAATGAGCAGTTCTTC. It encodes CASSYGAAYNEQFF.